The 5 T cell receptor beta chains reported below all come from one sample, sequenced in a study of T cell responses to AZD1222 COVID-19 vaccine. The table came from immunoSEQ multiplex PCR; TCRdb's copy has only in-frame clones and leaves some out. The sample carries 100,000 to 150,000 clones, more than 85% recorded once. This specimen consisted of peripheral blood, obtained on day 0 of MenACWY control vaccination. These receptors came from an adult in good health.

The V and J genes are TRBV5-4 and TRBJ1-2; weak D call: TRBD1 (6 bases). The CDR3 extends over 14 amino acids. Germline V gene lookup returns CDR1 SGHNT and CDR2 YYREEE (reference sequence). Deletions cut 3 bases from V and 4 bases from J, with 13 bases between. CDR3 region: CASSSSTGTYGYTF. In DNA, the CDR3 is TGTGCCAGCAGCTCGTCTACAGGGACCTATGGCTACACCTTC.

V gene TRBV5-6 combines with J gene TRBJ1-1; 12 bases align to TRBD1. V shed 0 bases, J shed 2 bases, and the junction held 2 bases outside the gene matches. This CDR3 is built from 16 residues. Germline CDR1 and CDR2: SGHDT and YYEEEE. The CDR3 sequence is CASSLAGTGGNTEAFF. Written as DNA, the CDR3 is TGTGCCAGCAGCTTGGCGGGGACAGGGGGCAACACTGAAGCTTTCTTT.

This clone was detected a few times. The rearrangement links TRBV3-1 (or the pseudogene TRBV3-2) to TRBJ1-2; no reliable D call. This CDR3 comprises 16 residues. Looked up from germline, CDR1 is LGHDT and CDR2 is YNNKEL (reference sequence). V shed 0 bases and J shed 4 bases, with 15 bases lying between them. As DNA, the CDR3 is TGTGCCAGCAGCCAAGATCAGGCAGCCTTGGCCTATGGCTACACCTTC. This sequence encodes CASSQDQAALAYGYTF.

CDR3 amino acids: CASSIHRTQRGGQFF. DNA for the CDR3: TGTGCCAGTAGTATCCATAGGACTCAGAGGGGCGGGCAGTTCTTC. The chain links TRBV19 to TRBJ2-1, with D perhaps assigned TRBD1 or TRBD2 (5 bases each). Germline-derived CDR1 and CDR2 are LNHDA and SQIVND (reference sequence). The CDR3 loop spans 15 amino acids. V lost 3 bases to trimming and J lost 12 bases, with 21 bases between them.

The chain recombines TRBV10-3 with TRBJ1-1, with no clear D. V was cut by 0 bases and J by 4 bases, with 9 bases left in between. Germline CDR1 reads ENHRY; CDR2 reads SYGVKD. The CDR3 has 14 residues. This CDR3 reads CAISESVWGTEAFF. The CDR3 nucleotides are TGTGCCATCAGTGAGTCGGTCTGGGGCACTGAAGCTTTCTTT.